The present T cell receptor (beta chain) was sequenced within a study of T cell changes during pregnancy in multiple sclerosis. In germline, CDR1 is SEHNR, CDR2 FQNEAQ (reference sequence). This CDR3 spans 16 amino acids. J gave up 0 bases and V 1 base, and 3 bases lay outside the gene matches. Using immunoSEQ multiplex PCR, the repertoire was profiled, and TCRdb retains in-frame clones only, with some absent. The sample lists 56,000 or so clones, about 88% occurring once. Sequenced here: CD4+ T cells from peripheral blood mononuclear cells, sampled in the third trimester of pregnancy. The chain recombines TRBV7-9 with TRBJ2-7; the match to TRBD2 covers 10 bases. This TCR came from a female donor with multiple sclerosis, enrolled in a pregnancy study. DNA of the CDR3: TGTGCCAGCAGCTTAGGGTCTAGCGGGAGCTCCTACGAGCAGTACTTC. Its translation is CASSLGSSGSSYEQYF.